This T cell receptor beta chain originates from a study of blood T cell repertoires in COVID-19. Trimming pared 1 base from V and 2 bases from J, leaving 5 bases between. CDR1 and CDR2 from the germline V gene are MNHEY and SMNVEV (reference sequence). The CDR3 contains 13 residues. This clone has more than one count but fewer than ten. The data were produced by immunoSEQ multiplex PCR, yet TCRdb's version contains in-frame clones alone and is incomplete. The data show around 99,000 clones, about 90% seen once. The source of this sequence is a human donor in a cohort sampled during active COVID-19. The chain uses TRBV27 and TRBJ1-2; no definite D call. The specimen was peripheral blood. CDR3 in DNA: TGTGCCAGCAGTTTATACGGGAACTATGGCTACACCTTC. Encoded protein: CASSLYGNYGYTF.